This T cell receptor (beta chain) was captured in a study of T-cell memory formation after mild COVID-19. Study at large: In these data, TCR clusters were largely donor specific.

The V gene's germline CDR1 is LGHNA and CDR2 YSLEER. Trimming stripped 1 base from V and 3 bases from J, with 22 bases between. The CDR3 is made up of 18 amino acids. Overall study results and limits: Contracting clones localized mainly to CM and EM when CD4+ and mainly to EMRA when CD8+. Among clones contracting day 15 to 85, CD4/CD8 was balanced, whereas later expanders leaned CD4+.

The sample holds a few counts of this clonotype. Antigen specificity is unknown. Sample barcodes and UMIs were carried by the TCR alpha and TCR beta cDNA libraries that 5'RACE generated with constant-segment primers. Each CDR3 protein is one row after TCRdb ran MiXCR on the 5' RACE reads. The table has fewer than 500,000 distinct CDR3 sequences, roughly 23% seen once. This chain joins TRBV4-3 and TRBJ2-7; a possible D gene is TRBD2 (7 bases). Material for sequencing was PBMCs or a T cell subset sorted from them (not recorded which). The receptor's source is an adult woman who had mild COVID-19 (a few samples of this study predate the infection). Cell type and time point are not known. DNA of the CDR3: TGCGCCAGCAGCCAAGTCCGGGAGGAGGGGGAGGGTCGCTACGAGCAGTACTTC. It specifies CASSQVREEGEGRYEQYF.